Reported below is one T cell receptor (beta chain). The germline V gene encodes CDR1 SNHLY and CDR2 FYNNEI. This CDR3 is 14 amino acids long. Trimming stripped 4 bases from V and 4 bases from J, with 10 bases between. The data belong to a study of chemoradiotherapy in HPV16-positive cancers. Using immunoSEQ multiplex PCR, the repertoire was profiled, and TCRdb retains in-frame clones only, with some absent. The sample consists of fewer than 8,000 clones, approximately 88% of them appearing once. The sequences come from tumor tissue, collected from a patient who underwent chemoradiotherapy. This chain links TRBV2 with TRBJ2-2, with D unresolved. This receptor was obtained from a human donor with HPV-associated anogenital cancer. The CDR3 sequence is CASSVQTVTGELFF. The CDR3 DNA reads TGTGCCAGCAGTGTTCAGACGGTCACCGGGGAGCTGTTTTTT.